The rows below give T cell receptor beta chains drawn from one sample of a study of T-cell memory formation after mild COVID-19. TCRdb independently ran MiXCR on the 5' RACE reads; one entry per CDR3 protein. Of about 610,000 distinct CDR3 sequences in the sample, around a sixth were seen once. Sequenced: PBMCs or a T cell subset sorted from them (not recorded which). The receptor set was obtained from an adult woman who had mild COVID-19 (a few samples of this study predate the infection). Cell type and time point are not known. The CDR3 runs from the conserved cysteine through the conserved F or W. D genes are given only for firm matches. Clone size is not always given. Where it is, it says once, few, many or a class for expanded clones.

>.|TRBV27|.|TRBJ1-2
CASSLVQAPANYGYTF
TGTGCCAGCAGTTTAGTACAGGCTCCGGCTAACTATGGCTACACCTTC
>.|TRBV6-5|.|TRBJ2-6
CASKSSGANVLTF
TGTGCCAGCAAGAGCTCTGGGGCCAACGTCCTGACTTTC
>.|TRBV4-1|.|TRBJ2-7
CASSTRGPPSYEQYF
TGCGCCAGCAGCACCCGAGGGCCGCCTTCCTACGAGCAGTACTTC
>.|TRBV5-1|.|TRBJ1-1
CASSLVETTEAFF
TGCGCCAGCAGCTTGGTGGAGACTACTGAAGCTTTCTTT
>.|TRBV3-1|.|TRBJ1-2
CASSQRLTGWENGYTF
TGTGCCAGCAGCCAGAGGTTAACTGGGTGGGAAAATGGCTACACCTTC
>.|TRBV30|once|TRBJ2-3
CAWSVPWSSTDTQYF
TGTGCCTGGAGTGTACCGTGGTCTAGCACAGATACGCAGTATTTT
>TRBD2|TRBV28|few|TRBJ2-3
CASRSLLLAGTDTQYF
TGTGCCAGCAGGAGCTTATTGCTAGCGGGCACAGATACGCAGTATTTT
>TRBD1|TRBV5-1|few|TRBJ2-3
CASSFRTGERTDTQYF
TGCGCCAGCAGCTTCAGGACAGGGGAACGCACAGATACGCAGTATTTT
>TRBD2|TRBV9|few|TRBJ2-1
CASSAGTSIYNEQFF
TGTGCCAGCAGTGCCGGGACTAGCATCTACAATGAGCAGTTCTTC
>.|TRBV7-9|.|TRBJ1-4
CASSPLVGIEKLFF
TGTGCCAGCAGCCCTCTGGTAGGGATTGAAAAACTGTTTTTT
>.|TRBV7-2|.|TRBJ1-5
CASSLAMGSNQPQHF
TGTGCCAGCAGCTTAGCGATGGGTAGCAATCAGCCCCAGCATTTT
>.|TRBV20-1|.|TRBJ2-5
CSARRGAEETQYF
TGCAGTGCTAGAAGGGGGGCAGAAGAGACCCAGTACTTC
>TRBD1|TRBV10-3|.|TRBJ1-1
CAISAQGGTEAFF
TGTGCCATCAGTGCGCAGGGGGGGACTGAAGCTTTCTTT
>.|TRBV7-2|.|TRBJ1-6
CASSLGLSTTGSPLHF
TGTGCCAGCAGCTTAGGGTTGTCTACAACGGGTTCACCCCTCCACTTT
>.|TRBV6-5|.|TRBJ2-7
CASSYGSQTEQYF
TGTGCCAGCAGTTACGGTAGCCAGACCGAGCAGTACTTC
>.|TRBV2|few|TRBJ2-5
CASRGSPVQETQYF
TGTGCCAGCCGAGGGTCGCCAGTCCAAGAGACCCAGTACTTC
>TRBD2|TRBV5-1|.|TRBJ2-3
CASNLGTSGGATDTQYF
TGCGCCAGCAACCTTGGGACTAGCGGGGGGGCGACAGATACGCAGTATTTT
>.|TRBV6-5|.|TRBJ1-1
CASSYSIAAGITEAFF
TGTGCCAGCAGTTACTCGATTGCGGCGGGGATCACTGAAGCTTTCTTT
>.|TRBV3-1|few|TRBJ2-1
CASSQGGDRVFSYNEQFF
TGTGCCAGCAGCCAAGGGGGGGACCGAGTCTTTTCCTACAATGAGCAGTTCTTC
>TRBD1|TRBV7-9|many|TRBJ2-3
CASSLDRANTDTQYF
TGTGCCAGCAGCTTGGACAGGGCAAACACAGATACGCAGTATTTT
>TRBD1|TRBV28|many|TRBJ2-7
CASSFTNLGQPYEQYF
TGTGCCAGCAGTTTTACAAACCTGGGACAGCCCTACGAGCAGTACTTC
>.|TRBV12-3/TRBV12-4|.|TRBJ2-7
CASSPTTTYEQYF
TGTGCCAGCAGCCCTACGACAACCTACGAGCAGTACTTC
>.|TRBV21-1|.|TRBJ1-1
CASSKKNRGNTEAFF
TGTGCCAGCAGCAAAAAGAACAGGGGGAACACTGAAGCTTTCTTT
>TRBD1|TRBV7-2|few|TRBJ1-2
CASSLAAGGNYGYTF
TGTGCCAGCAGCTTAGCGGCAGGGGGCAACTATGGCTACACCTTC
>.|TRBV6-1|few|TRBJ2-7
CASSDGWEQYF
TGTGCCAGCAGTGACGGGTGGGAGCAGTACTTC
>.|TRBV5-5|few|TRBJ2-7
CASSFTNGEQYF
TGTGCCAGCAGCTTTACTAACGGCGAGCAGTACTTC
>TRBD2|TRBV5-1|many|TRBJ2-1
CASSLEAGVNEQFF
TGCGCCAGCAGCTTGGAGGCGGGGGTCAATGAGCAGTTCTTC
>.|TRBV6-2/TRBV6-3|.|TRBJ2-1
CASSPPPAVSYNEQFF
TGTGCCAGCAGTCCCCCCCCAGCAGTGTCCTACAATGAGCAGTTCTTC
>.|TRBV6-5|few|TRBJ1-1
CASSSGHGTEAFF
TGTGCCAGCAGTTCCGGACACGGGACTGAAGCTTTCTTT
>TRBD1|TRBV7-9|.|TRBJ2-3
CASSPRRDRVPDTQYF
TGTGCCAGCAGCCCACGCCGGGACAGGGTGCCAGATACGCAGTATTTT
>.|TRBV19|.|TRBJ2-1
CASNGGGDYNEQFF
TGTGCCAGTAATGGAGGGGGAGACTACAATGAGCAGTTCTTC
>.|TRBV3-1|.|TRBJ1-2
CASSKPGSAYGYTF
TGTGCCAGCAGCAAGCCGGGGTCCGCCTATGGCTACACCTTC
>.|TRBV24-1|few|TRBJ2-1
CATSDLSGYNEQFF
TGTGCCACCAGTGATTTGTCCGGTTACAATGAGCAGTTCTTC
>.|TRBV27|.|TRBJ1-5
CASSLWGGGSNQPQHF
TGTGCCAGCAGTTTATGGGGGGGAGGGAGCAATCAGCCCCAGCATTTT
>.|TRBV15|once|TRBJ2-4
CATSLERDRELAKNIQYF
TGTGCCACCAGCCTAGAGAGAGACAGAGAACTAGCCAAAAACATTCAGTACTTC
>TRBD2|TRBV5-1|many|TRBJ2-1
CASSLFGPGGPNEQFF
TGCGCCAGCAGCTTGTTTGGACCGGGAGGGCCCAATGAGCAGTTCTTC
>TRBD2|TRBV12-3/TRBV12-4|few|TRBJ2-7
CASSLGDSGGYEQYF
TGTGCCAGCAGTTTAGGCGATAGCGGGGGGTACGAGCAGTACTTC
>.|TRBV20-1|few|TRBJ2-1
CSPYISRYNEQFF
TGCAGCCCCTATATCTCTCGTTACAATGAGCAGTTCTTC
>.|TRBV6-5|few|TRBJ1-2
CASLFRGPIWGYTF
TGTGCCAGCCTGTTCAGGGGACCTATCTGGGGCTACACCTTC
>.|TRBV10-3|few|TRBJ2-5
CAISGYRRETQYF
TGTGCCATCAGTGGGTACAGGCGAGAGACCCAGTACTTC
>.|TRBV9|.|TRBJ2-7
CASSARGTGAYEQYF
TGTGCCAGCAGCGCCAGGGGGACGGGGGCCTACGAGCAGTACTTC